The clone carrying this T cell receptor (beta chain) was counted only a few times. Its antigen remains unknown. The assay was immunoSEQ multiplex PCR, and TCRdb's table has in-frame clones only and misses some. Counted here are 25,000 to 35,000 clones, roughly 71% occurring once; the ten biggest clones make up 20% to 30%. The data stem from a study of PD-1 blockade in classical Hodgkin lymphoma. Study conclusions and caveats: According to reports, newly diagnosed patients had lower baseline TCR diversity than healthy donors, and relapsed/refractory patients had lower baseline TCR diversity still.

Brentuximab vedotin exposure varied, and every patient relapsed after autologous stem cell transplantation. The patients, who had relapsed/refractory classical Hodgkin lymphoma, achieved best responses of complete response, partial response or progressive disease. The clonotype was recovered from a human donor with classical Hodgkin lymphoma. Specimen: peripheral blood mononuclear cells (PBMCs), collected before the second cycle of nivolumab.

CDR3 protein: CASSQGQAGNTIYF. The CDR3 nucleotides are TGTGCCAGCAGCCAAGGACAGGCAGGAAACACCATATATTTT. V and J are TRBV7-9 and TRBJ1-3; 7 bases fit TRBD1. V lost 5 bases and J lost 4; bases outside the gene matches: 5. This CDR3 has 14 residues. From germline, CDR1 is SEHNR and CDR2 FQNEAQ (reference sequence).